The T cell receptor (beta chain) described here comes from a study of cytomegalovirus exposure and HLA in healthy donors. General study results and limits: Fewer N-insertions (relative to the approximately 700-donor mean) were reportedly seen in an Asian-associated ancestry cluster in a later analysis. In a later analysis, several top co-occurrence clusters appeared linked to parvovirus B19, influenza, CMV and Epstein-Barr virus.

Despite likely unrecorded immune exposures, the donors were nominally healthy at the time of sampling. Note on this clone: Its antigen is not identified.

The CDR3 covers 13 residues. The germline V gene has CDR1 SQVTM and CDR2 ANQGSEA. V was trimmed by 8 bases and J by 2 bases, leaving 12 bases between them. Both 60 Vbeta primers and 13 Jbeta primers went into the PCR. Per the original methods: An analysis performed later counted about 80 million unique TCR beta chains (roughly 11 million of them shared). Clones were sequenced by immunoSEQ multiplex PCR, and TCRdb holds only the in-frame ones, with some missing. Clone size and V and J calls were adopted from that table, with D and trimming inferred from the DNA. This sample yields 100,000 to 150,000 clones, of which 75% to 80% are seen a single time; 0.75% to 0.95% belongs to the top ten.

This chain connects TRBV29-1 to TRBJ2-2; D possibly corresponds to TRBD1 (5 bases). The clonotype originates from a woman aged 55-70 years in good health and CMV-seronegative. The sequencing input was PBMCs. In nucleotides, the CDR3 is TGCAGCATGCAGGGTACAAACACCGGGGAGCTGTTTTTT. Translation: CSMQGTNTGELFF.